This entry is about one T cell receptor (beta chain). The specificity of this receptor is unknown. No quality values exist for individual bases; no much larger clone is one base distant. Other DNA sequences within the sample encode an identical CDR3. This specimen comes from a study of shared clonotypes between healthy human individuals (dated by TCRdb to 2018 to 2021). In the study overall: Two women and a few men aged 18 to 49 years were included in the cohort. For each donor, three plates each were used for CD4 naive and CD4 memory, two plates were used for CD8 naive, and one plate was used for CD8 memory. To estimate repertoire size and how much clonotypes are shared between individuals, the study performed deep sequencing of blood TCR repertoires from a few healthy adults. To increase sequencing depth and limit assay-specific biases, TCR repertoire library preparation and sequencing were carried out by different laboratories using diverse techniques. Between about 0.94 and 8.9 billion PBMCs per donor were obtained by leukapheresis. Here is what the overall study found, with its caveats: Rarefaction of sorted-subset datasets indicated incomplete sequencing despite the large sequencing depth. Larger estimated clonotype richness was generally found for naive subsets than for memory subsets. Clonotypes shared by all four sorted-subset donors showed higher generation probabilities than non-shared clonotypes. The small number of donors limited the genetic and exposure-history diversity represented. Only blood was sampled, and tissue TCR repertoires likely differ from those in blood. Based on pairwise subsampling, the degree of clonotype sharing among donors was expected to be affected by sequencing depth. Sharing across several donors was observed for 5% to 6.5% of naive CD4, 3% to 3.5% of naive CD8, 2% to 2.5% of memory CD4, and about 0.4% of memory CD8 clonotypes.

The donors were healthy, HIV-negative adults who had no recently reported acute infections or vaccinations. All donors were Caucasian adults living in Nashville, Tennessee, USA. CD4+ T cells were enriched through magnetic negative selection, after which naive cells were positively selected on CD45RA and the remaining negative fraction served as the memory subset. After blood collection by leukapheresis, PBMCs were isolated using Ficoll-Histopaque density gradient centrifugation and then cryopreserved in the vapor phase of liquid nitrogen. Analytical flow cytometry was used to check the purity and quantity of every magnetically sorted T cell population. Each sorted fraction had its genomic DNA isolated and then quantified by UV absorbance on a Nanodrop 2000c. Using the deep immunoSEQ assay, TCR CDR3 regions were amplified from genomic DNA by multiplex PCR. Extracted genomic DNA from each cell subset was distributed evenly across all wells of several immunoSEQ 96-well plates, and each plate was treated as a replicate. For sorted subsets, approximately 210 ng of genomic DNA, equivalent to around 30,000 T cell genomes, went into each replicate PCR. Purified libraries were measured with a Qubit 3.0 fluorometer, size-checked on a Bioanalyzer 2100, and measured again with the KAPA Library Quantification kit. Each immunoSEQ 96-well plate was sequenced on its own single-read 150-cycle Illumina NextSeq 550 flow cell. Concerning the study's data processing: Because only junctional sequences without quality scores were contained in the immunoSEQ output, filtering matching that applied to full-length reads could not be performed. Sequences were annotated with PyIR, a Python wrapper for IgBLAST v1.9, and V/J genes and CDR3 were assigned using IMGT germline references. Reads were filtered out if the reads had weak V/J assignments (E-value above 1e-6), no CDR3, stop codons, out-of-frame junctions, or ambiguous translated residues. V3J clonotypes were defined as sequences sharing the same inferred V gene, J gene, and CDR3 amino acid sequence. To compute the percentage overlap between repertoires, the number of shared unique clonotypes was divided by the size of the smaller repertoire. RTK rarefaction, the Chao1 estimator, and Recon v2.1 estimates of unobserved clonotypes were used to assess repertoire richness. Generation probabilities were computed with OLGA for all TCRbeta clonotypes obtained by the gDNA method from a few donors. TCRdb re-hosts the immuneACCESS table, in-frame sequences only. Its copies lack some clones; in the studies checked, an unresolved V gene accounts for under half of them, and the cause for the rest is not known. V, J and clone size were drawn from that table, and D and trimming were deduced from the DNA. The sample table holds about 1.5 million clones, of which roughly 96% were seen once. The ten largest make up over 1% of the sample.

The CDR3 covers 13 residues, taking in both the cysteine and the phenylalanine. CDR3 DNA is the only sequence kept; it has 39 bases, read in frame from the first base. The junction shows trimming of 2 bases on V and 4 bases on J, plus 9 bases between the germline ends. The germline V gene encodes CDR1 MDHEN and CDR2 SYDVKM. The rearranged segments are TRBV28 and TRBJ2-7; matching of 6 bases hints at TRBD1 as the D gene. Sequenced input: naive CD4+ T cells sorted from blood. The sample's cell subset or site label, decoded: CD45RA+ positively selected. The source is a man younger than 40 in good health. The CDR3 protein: CASSLGGTYEQYF. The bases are TGTGCCAGCAGTTTAGGGGGCACTTACGAGCAGTACTTC.